This T cell receptor beta chain was identified during a study of shared clonotypes between healthy human individuals. Study conclusions and caveats: Clonotypes which were not shared had lower generation probabilities than clonotypes that all four donors shared. Naive subsets tended to show greater estimated richness than memory subsets.

This clone has at least ten counts. The antigen is undetermined. Other DNA sequences in this specimen translate into the identical CDR3. Using immunoSEQ multiplex PCR, the repertoire was profiled, and TCRdb retains in-frame clones only, with some absent. The sample yields hundreds of thousands of clones, roughly 70% seen once. Germline assignment: CDR1 MNHEY and CDR2 SMNVEV (reference sequence). The CDR3 consists of 14 residues. Trimming left V 2 bases short and J 0 bases short, with 7 bases between. Sequenced input: memory CD4+ T cells sorted from blood. Subset noted: CD45RA-negative fraction. This chain links TRBV27 with TRBJ1-1; a weak D match, TRBD1 (5 bases). The source of this sequence is a woman between 25 and 40 years old in good health. The CDR3 sequence is CASSLQGMNTEAFF. The CDR3 nucleotides read TGTGCCAGCAGTTTACAGGGTATGAACACTGAAGCTTTCTTT.